The TCR beta chain under discussion was sequenced for a study of blood T cell repertoires in COVID-19. Across the whole study: Whether acute or convalescent, the COVID-19 samples came from the United States, Italy and Spain.

Study processing details: Amplified reference gene primers provided the basis for estimating nucleated cell counts. Clones were read by immunoSEQ multiplex PCR, and TCRdb kept only the in-frame ones, dropping some. V and J calls and clone size are copied from that table; D and trimming were computed from the DNA. The sample has about 160,000 clones, roughly nine tenths seen once. V was trimmed by 6 bases and J by 0 bases, leaving 11 bases between them. The V gene's germline CDR1 is KGHSH and CDR2 LQKENI. This CDR3 comprises 15 residues. The sample consisted of peripheral blood. The V call is TRBV18, the J call TRBJ1-4; D gene uncertain. The source of this sequence is a woman aged 55-70 years with active or convalescent COVID-19. The CDR3: CASSPLASTNEKLFF. CDR3 bases: TGTGCCAGCTCCCCCCTGGCCTCAACTAATGAAAAACTGTTTTTT.